The present TCR beta chain was sequenced within a study of beta chain features in type 1 diabetes. General study points: Researchers report that Type 1 diabetes patients had moderately but significantly shorter TCRB CDR3s across all four CD4+ subsets.

V dropped 4 bases and J dropped 6; count of bases not matched to a gene: 1. The CDR3 extends over 12 amino acids. CDR1 and CDR2 (germline): GTSNPN, SVGIG (reference sequence). This clone was picked up a small number of times. The target antigen is unknown. Investigators reverse transcribed all isolated RNA, so they sequenced expressed TCRB transcripts. This table comes from immunoSEQ multiplex PCR, and its TCRdb copy is limited to in-frame clones, with some not included. The sample consists of over 300,000 clones, over 7% of them appearing once. The sequence came from a man between 25 and 39 years old with type 1 diabetes. The chain couples TRBV30 to TRBJ2-7, with TRBD2 matching 12 bases. The sample consisted of central memory CD4+ T cells from blood. CDR3 sequence (DNA): TGTGCCTGGACTAGCGGGGGGGCCGAGCAGTACTTC. As protein: CAWTSGGAEQYF.